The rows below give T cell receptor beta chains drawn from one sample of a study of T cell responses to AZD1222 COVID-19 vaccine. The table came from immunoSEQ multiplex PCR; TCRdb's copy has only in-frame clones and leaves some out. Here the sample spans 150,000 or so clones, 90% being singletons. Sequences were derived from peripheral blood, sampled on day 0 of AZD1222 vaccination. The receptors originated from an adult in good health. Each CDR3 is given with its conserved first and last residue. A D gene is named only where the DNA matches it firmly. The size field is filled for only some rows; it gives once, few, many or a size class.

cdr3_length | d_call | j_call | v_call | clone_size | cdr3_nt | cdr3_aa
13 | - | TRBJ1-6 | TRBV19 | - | TGTGCCAGTAGTAAGTTATCGACCTCACCCCTCCACTTT | CASSKLSTSPLHF
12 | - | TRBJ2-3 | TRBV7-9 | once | TGTGCCAGCAGCCAGGTCGCAGATACGCAGTATTTT | CASSQVADTQYF
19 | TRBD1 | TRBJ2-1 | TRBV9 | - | TGTGCCAGCAGCGAGGGTTCCCTCACACCGGGACAGGGACACAATGAGCAGTTCTTC | CASSEGSLTPGQGHNEQFF
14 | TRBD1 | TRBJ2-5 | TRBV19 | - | TGTGCCAGTAGCAGGGGGCCCCATCAAGAGACCCAGTACTTC | CASSRGPHQETQYF
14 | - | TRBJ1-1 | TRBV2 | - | TGTGCCAGCAGTGAGTGGCAGAAGAACACTGAAGCTTTCTTT | CASSEWQKNTEAFF
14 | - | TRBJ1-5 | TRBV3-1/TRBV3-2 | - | TGTGCCAGCAGCCAAGGGGGAGAGGATCAGCCCCAGCATTTT | CASSQGGEDQPQHF
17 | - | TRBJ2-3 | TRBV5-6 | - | TGTGCCAGCAGCTTGGAGAGGGGAGGACAGTTCACAGATACGCAGTATTTT | CASSLERGGQFTDTQYF
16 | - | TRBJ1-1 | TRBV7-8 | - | TGTGCCAGCAGCTTAGCGGTCAGGGGCATGAACACTGAAGCTTTCTTT | CASSLAVRGMNTEAFF
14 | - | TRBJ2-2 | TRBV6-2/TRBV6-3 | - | TGTGCCAGCAGCGGGACAACTCACACTGGGGAGCTGTTTTTT | CASSGTTHTGELFF
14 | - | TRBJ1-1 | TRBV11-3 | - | TGTGCCAGCAGCTCGGGGACCGCCACCGGTGAAGCTTTCTTT | CASSSGTATGEAFF
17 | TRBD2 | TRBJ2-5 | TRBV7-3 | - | TGTGCCAGCCGCTCAGGTGTACTAGCGGGGGGGCAAGAGACCCAGTACTTC | CASRSGVLAGGQETQYF
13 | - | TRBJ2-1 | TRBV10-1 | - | TGCGCCAGCAGTTTAGCGGTGAACAATGAGCAGTTCTTC | CASSLAVNNEQFF
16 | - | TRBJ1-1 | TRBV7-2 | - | TGTGCCAGCAGCTTAGTCCGGACTGCTGGGGGCACTGAAGCTTTCTTT | CASSLVRTAGGTEAFF
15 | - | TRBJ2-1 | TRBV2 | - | TGTGCCAGCAAATCCAACCAGGGGTTGGGGAATGAGCAGTTCTTC | CASKSNQGLGNEQFF
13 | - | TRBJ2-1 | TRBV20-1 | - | TGCAGTGCTAGTAGTTCCCTGGGGGATGAGCAGTTCTTC | CSASSSLGDEQFF
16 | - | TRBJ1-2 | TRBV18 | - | TGTGCCAGCTCACCCCCCGCGGTGTTTCCCGAAGATGGCTACACCTTC | CASSPPAVFPEDGYTF
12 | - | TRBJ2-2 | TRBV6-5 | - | TGTGCCAGCAGAGGTTTGGCCGGGGAGCTGTTTTTT | CASRGLAGELFF
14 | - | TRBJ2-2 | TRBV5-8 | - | TGTGCCAGCAGCTTGGATCAGTCCCGGGGGGAGCTGTTTTTT | CASSLDQSRGELFF
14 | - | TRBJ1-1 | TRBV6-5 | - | TGTGCCAGCACAGTAAGGGAAGGGGTGACTGAAGCTTTCTTT | CASTVREGVTEAFF
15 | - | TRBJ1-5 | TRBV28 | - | TGTGCCAGCAGCCAAAGGGGATTCACTGATCAGCCCCAGCATTTT | CASSQRGFTDQPQHF
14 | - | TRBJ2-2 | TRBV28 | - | TGTGCCAGCAGTACGACTCCCGGGGGCGGGGAGCTGTTTTTT | CASSTTPGGGELFF
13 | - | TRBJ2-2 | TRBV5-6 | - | TGTGCCAGCAGCTTGTTTCGGACCGGGGAGCTGTTTTTT | CASSLFRTGELFF